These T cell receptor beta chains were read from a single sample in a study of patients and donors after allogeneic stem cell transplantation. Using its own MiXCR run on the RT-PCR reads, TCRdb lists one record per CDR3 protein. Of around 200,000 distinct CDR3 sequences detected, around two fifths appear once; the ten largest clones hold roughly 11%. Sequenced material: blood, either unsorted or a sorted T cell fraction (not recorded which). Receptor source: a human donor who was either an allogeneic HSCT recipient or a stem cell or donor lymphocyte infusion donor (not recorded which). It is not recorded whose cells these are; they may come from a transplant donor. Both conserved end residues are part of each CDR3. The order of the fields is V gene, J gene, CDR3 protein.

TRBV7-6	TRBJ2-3	CASSLSWAPTDTQYF
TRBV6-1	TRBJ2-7	CASSVWGTDSYEQYF
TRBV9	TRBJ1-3	CASSIPGENTIYF
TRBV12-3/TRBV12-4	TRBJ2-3	CASSFDPDTQYF
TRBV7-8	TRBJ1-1	CASSLAYRGLWNTEAFF
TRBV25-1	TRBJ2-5	CASSDFGRGKTQYF
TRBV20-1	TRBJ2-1	CSASPWDNEQFF
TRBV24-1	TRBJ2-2	CATSDSPGELFF
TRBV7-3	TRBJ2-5	CASSPQAQETQYF
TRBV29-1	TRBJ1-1	CSVGLRQGAPEAFF
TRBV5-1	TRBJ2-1	CASSFIPSGQGSNEQFF
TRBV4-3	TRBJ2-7	CASSQDRQNALAYYEQYF
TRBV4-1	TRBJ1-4	CASSRQGITTNEKLFF
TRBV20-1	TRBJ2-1	CSASSHGEGYNEQFF
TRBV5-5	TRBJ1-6	CASRPTGGFVNSPLHF
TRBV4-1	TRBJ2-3	CASSQGGNTQYF
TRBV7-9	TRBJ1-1	CASSPPGSRRYTEAFF
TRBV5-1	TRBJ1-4	CASSLASGGYEKLFF
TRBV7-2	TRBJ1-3	CASSLRTSSGNTIYF
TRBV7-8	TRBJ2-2	CASSLDPGGLAGRSGELFF
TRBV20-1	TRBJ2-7	CSARRDSHSYEQYF
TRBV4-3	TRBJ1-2	CASSHAGNYGYTF
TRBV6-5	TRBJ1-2	CASSYSGREPRF
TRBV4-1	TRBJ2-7	CASSPTTVSSYEQYF
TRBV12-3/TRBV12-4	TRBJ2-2	CASSLGRLGNTGELFF
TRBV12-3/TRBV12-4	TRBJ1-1	CASSRDGDTEAFF
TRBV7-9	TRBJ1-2	CASSFLQGNYGYTF
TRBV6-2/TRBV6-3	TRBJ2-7	CASRPAEGRHEQYF
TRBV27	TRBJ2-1	CASSIDHPGPYNEQFF
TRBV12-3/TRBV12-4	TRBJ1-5	CASSLVRGSNQPQHF
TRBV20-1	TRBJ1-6	CSARAVSYNSPLHF
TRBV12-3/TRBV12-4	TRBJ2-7	CASSIQQASYEQYF
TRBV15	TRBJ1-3	CATTEANSGNTIYF
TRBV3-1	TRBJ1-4	CASSQDPATNEKLFF
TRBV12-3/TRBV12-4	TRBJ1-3	CASGPGVGRGNTIYF
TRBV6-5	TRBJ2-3	CASGLGLRTDTQYF
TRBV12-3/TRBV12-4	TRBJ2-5	CASSYRETQYF
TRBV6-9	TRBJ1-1	CASRSGEAFF
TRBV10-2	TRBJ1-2	CASSEMIRSGNGYTF
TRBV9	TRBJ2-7	CASSGSAYEQYF